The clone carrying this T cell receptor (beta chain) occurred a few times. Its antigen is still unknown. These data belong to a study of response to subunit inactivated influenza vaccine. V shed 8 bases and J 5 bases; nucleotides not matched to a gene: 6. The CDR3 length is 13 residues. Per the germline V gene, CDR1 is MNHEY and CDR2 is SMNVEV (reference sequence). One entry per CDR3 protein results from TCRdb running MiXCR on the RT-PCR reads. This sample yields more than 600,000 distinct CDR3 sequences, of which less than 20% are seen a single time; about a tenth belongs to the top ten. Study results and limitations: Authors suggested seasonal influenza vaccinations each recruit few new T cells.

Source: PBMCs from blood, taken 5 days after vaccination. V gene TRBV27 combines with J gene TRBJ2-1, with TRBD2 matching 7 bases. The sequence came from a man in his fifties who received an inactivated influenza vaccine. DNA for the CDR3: TGTGCCAGCGGGGCTAGCGGAAACAATGAGCAGTTCTTC. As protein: CASGASGNNEQFF.